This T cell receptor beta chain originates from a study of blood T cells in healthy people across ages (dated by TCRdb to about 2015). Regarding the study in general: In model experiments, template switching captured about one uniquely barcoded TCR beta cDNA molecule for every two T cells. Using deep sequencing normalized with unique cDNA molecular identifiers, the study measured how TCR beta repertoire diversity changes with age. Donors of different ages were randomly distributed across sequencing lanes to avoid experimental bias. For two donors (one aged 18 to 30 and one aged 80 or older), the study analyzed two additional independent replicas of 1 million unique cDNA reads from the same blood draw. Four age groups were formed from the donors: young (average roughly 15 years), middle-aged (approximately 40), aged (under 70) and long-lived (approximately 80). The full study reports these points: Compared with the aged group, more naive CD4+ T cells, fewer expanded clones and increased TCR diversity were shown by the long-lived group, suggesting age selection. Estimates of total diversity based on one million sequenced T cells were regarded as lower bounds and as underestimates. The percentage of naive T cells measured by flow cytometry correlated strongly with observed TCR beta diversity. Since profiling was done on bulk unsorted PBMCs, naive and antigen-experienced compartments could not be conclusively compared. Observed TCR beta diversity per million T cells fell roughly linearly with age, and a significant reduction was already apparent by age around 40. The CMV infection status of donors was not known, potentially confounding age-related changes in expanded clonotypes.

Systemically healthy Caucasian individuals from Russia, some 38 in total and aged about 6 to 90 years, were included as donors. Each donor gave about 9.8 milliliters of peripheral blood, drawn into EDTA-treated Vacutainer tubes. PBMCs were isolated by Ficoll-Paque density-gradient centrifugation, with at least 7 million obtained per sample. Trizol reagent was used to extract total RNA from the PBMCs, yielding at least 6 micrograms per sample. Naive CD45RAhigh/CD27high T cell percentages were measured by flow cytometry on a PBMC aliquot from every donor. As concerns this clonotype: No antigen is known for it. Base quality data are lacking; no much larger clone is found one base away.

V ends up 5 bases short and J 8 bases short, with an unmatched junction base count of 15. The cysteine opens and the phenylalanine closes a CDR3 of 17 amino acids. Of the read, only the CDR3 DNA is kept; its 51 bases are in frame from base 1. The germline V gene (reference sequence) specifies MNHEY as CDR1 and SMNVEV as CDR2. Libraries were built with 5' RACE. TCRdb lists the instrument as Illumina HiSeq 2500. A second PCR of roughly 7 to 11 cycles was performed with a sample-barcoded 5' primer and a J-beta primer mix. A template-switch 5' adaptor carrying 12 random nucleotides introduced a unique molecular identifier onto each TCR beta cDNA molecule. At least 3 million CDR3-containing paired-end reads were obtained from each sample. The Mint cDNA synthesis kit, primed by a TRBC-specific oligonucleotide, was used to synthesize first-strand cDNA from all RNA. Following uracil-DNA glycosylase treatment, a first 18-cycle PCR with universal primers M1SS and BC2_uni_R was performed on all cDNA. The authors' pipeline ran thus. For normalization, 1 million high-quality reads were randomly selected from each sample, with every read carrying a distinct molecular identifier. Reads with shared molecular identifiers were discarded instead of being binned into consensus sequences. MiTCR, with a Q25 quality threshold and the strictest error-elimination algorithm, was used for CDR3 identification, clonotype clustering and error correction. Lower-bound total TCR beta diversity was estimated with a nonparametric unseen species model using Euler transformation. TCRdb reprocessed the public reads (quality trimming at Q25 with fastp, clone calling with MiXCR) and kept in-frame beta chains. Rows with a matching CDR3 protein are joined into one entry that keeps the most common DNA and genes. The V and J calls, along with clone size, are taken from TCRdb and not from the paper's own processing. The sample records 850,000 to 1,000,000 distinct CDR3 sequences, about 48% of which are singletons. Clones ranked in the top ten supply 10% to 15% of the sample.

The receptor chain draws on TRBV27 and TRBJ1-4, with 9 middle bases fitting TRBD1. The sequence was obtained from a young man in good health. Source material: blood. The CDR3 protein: CASSPGTGRSGGEKLFF. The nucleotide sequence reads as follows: TGTGCCAGCAGTCCAGGGACAGGGCGATCGGGGGGAGAAAAACTGTTTTTT.